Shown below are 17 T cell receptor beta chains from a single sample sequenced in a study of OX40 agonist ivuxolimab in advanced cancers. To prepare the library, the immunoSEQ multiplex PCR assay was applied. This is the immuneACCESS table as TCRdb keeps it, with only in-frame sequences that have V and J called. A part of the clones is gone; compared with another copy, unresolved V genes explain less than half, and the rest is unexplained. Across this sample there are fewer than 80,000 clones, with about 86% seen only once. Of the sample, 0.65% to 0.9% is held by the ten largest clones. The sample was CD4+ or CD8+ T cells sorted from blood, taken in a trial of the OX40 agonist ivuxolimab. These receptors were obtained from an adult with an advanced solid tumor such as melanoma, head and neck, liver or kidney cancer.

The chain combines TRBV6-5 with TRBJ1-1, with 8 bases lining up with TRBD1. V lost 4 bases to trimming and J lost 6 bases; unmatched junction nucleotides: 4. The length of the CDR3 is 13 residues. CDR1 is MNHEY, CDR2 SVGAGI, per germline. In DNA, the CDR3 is TGTGCCAGCAGTTCTGTACAGGGGGCTGAAGCTTTCTTT. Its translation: CASSSVQGAEAFF.

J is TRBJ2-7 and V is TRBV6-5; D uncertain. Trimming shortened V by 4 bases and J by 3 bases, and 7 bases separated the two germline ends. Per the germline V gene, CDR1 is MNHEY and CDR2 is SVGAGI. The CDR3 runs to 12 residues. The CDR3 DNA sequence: TGTGCCAGCAGTTCCCCAAACTACGAGCAGTACTTC. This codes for CASSSPNYEQYF.

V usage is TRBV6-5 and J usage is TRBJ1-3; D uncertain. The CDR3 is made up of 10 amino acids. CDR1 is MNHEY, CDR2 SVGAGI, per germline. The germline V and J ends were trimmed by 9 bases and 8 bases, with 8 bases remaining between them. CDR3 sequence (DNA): TGTGCCAGGTGTTTGCACACCATATATTTT. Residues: CARCLHTIYF.

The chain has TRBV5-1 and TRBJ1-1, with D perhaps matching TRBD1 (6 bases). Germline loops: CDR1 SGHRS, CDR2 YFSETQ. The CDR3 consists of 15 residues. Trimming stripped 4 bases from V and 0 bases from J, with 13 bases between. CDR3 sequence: CASSTTGTMNTEAFF. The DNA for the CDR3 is TGCGCCAGCAGCACCACAGGGACGATGAACACTGAAGCTTTCTTT.

The CDR3 DNA sequence: TGCGCCAGCAGCCAAGATCGAAACAGGGCTGGAAACACCATATATTTT. Amino acids: CASSQDRNRAGNTIYF. The genes are TRBV4-3 and TRBJ1-3, with D possibly TRBD1 on 6 matching bases. There are 16 residues in the CDR3. Germline V gene lookup returns CDR1 LGHNA and CDR2 YSLEER. Trimming removed 0 bases at V and 2 bases at J, with 11 bases between.

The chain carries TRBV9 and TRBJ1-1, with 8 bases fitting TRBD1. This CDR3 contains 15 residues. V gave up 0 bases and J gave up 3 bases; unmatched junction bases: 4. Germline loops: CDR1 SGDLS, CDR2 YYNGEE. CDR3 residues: CASSVGQGADTEAFF. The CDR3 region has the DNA TGTGCCAGCAGCGTAGGGCAGGGGGCGGACACTGAAGCTTTCTTT.

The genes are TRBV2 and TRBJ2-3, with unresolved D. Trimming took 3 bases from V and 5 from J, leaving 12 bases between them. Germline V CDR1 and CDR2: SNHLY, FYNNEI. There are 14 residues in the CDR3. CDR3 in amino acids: CASSDVAGGDTQYF. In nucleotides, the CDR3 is TGTGCCAGCAGTGATGTTGCCGGCGGAGATACGCAGTATTTT.

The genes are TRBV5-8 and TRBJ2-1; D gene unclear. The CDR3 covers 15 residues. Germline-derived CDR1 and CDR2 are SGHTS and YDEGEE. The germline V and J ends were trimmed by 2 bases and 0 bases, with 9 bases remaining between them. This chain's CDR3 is CASSLYQSSYNEQFF. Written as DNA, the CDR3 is TGTGCCAGCAGCTTATACCAGAGCTCCTACAATGAGCAGTTCTTC. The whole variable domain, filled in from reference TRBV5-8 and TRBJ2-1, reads EAGVTQSPTHLIKTRGQQATLRCSPISGHTSVYWYQQALGLGLQFLLWYDEGEERNRGNFPPRFSGRQFPNYSSELNVNALELEDSALYLCASSLYQSSYNEQFFGPGTRLTVL.

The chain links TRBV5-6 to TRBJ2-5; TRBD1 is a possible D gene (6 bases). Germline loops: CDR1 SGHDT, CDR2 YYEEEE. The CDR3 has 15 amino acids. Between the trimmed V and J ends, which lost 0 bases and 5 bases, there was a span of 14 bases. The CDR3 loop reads CASSLDDRFRETQYF. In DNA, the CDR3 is TGTGCCAGCAGCTTGGATGACAGGTTCAGGGAGACCCAGTACTTC.

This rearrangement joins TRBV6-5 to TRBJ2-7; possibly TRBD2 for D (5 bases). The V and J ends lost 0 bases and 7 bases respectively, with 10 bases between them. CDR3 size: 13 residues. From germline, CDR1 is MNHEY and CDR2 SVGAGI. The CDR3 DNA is TGTGCCAGCAGTTACTCGACTACGGGGGAGCAGTACTTC. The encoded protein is CASSYSTTGEQYF.

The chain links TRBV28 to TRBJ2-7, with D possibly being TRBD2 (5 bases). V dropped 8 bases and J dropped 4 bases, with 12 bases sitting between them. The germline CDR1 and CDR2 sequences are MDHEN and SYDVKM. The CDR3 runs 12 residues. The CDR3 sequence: CASEKSGYEQYF. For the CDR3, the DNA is TGTGCCAGCGAAAAAAGCGGATACGAGCAGTACTTC.

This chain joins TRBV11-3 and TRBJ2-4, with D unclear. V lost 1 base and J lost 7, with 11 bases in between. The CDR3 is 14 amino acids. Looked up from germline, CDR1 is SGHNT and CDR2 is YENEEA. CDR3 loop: CASSLGPQGNIQYF. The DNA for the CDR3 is TGTGCCAGCAGCTTAGGTCCCCAAGGGAACATTCAGTACTTC.

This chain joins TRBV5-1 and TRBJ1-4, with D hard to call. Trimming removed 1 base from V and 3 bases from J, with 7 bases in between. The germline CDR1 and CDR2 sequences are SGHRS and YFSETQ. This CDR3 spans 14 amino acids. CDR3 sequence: CASSLLQPNEKLFF. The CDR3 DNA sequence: TGCGCCAGCAGCTTGTTGCAGCCTAATGAAAAACTGTTTTTT.

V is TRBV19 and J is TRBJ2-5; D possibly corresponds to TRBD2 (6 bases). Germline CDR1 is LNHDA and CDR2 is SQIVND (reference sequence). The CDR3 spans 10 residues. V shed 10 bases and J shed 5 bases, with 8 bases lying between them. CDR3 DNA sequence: TGTGCCACAGGGAGGGAGACCCAGTACTTC. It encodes CATGRETQYF.

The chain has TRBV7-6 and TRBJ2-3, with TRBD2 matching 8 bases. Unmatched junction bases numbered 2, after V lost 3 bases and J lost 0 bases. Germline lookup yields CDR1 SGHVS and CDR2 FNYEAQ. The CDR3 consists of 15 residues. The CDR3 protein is CASSLGTRSTDTQYF. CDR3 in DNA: TGTGCCAGCAGCTTGGGGACTAGGAGCACAGATACGCAGTATTTT.

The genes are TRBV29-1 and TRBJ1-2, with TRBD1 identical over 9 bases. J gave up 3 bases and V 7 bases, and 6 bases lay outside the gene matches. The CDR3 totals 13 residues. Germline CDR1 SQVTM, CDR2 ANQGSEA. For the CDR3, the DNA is TGCAGCGCCCGGGACAGGGCTGACTATGGCTACACCTTC. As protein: CSARDRADYGYTF.

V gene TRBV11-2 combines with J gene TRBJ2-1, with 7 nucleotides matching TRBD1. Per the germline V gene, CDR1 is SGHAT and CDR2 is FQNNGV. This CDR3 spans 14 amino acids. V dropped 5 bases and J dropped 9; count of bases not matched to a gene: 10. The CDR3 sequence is CASSIRRQGVEQFF. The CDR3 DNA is TGTGCCAGCAGCATTAGGAGGCAGGGGGTTGAGCAGTTCTTC.